This entry features one T cell receptor beta chain sequence. This specimen comes from a study of T-cell reconstitution after alpha-beta-depleted transplantation in children. Per germline, CDR1 DFQATT and CDR2 SNEGSKA (reference sequence). The CDR3 extends over 14 amino acids. J lost 6 bases, V lost 1 base, and 4 bases had no gene match. For TCRbeta, the library was prepared with unique molecular identifiers. TCRdb re-called the PCR reads through MiXCR, storing one row per CDR3 protein. Of 450,000 to 600,000 distinct CDR3 sequences detected, about 17% appear once; the ten largest clones hold about 3.1%.

This TCR came from a human donor who donated a stem cell graft to a child with acute lymphoblastic leukemia. The chain employs TRBV20-1 and TRBJ2-7; 12 positions match TRBD2. Specimen: PBMCs from the stem cell graft donor, collected from the stem cell graft. As DNA, the CDR3 is TGCAGTGCTAGAGGACTAGCGGGAGATCTCGAGCAGTACTTC. Amino acids: CSARGLAGDLEQYF.